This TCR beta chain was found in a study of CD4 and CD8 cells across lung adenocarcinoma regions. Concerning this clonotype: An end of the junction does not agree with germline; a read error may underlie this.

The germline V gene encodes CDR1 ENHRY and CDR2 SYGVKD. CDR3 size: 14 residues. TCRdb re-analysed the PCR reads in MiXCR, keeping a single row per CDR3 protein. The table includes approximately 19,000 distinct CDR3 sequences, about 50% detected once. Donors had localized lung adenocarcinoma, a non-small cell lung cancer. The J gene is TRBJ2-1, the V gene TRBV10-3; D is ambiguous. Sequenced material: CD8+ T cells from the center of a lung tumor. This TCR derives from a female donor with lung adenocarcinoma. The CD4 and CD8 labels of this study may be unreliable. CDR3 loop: CAISPAVCKNAQYF. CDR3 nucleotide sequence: TGTGCCATCAGTCCGGCTGTGTGCAAAAATGCGCAGTATTTC.